What follows are 14 T cell receptor beta chains derived from one specimen sequenced in a study of control samples from healthy donors and cancer patients. The assay was immunoSEQ multiplex PCR, and TCRdb's table has in-frame clones only and misses some. The profile covers about 170,000 clones, with about 87% appearing a single time and around 12% taken by the ten largest. The sequenced sample was blood. Every receptor here comes from a man aged 25 to 40 in good health.

The chain is built from TRBV28 and TRBJ1-6; D ambiguous. The V gene's germline CDR1 is MDHEN and CDR2 SYDVKM. There are 12 residues in the CDR3. The V end was cut by 5 bases, the J end by 9 bases, with 8 bases between. The DNA of the CDR3 is TGTGCCAGCAGTGCCGGACCTTCACCCCTCCACTTT. It codes for CASSAGPSPLHF.

V is TRBV27 and J is TRBJ2-1; the match to TRBD2 covers 7 bases. The CDR3 covers 15 residues. The V and J ends lost 8 bases and 8 bases, in that order; junction bases with no gene match: 15. Germline lookup yields CDR1 MNHEY and CDR2 SMNVEV (reference sequence). Written as DNA, the CDR3 is TGTGCCAGCTACCCCTTTGCGGGAGTACGGGATGAGCAGTTCTTC. This translates into CASYPFAGVRDEQFF.

The chain employs TRBV6-4 and TRBJ1-1; TRBD1 matches at 7 bases. Trimming removed 3 bases from V and 2 bases from J; junction bases left unmatched: 6. This CDR3 contains 15 residues. Germline V gives CDR1 MRHNA, CDR2 SNTAGT. CDR3 loop: CASSDPRGTNTEAFF. CDR3 nucleotide sequence: TGTGCCAGCAGTGATCCCAGGGGGACTAACACTGAAGCTTTCTTT.

The CDR3 nucleotides read TGCAGCGTTGGGGACAGCTCCTACGAGCAGTACTTC. This codes for CSVGDSSYEQYF. V gene TRBV29-1 combines with J gene TRBJ2-7, with 7 bases fitting TRBD1. V trimming: 4 bases; J trimming: 0 bases; junction bases outside the gene matches: 0. CDR3 size: 12 residues. Looked up from germline, CDR1 is SQVTM and CDR2 is ANQGSEA.

The V gene is TRBV7-9, the J gene TRBJ2-7; 7 nucleotides agree with TRBD1. With V trimmed by 5 bases and J by 5 bases, 21 bases remained unmatched. Germline CDR1 SEHNR, CDR2 FQNEAQ (reference sequence). This CDR3 region has 18 residues. Written as DNA, the CDR3 is TGTGCCAGCAGCCACCGGCCCCACAGTAAGGGGGCGCGGGACGAGCAGTACTTC. It is translated as CASSHRPHSKGARDEQYF. The full variable domain, rest sourced from reference TRBV7-9 and TRBJ2-7, is DTGVSQNPRHKITKRGQNVTFRCDPISEHNRLYWYRQTLGQGPEFLTYFQNEAQLEKSRLLSDRFSAERPKGSFSTLEIQRTEQGDSAMYLCASSHRPHSKGARDEQYFGPGTRLTVT.

The chain links TRBV10-3 to TRBJ2-3; 9 bases fit TRBD2. CDR3 length equals 18 residues. V lost 0 bases, J lost 5 bases, and 12 bases stayed unmatched. Germline V gene sequence: CDR1 ENHRY, CDR2 SYGVKD. The CDR3 here is CAISESGVGLAGRDTQYF. The DNA for the CDR3 is TGTGCCATCAGTGAGTCAGGAGTGGGGCTAGCGGGACGAGATACGCAGTATTTT.

J is TRBJ2-4 and V is TRBV6-6; D is unresolved. Germline-derived CDR1 and CDR2 are MNHNY and SVGAGI (reference sequence). The CDR3 extends over 15 amino acids. Trimming took 0 bases from V and 0 from J, leaving 6 bases between them. DNA of the CDR3: TGTGCCAGCAGTTACTCCCAGTTAGCCAAAAACATTCAGTACTTC. It specifies CASSYSQLAKNIQYF.

This chain joins TRBV18 and TRBJ1-6; D gene ambiguous. The V gene lost 6 bases and the J gene lost 0 bases, with 12 bases spanning the gap. Germline V gives CDR1 KGHSH, CDR2 LQKENI. This CDR3 spans 16 amino acids. DNA of the CDR3: TGTGCCAGCTCCGCGTTACGTAACTCCTATAATTCACCCCTCCACTTT. Its translation: CASSALRNSYNSPLHF. The entire variable domain, with the rest obtained from reference TRBV18 and TRBJ1-6, is as follows: NAGVMQNPRHLVRRRGQEARLRCSPMKGHSHVYWYRQLPEEGLKFMVYLQKENIIDESGMPKERFSAEFPKEGPSILRIQQVVRGDSAAYFCASSALRNSYNSPLHFGNGTRLTVT.

V usage is TRBV4-3 and J usage is TRBJ1-4; D gene uncertain. Germline CDR1 LGHNA, CDR2 YSLEER. The V gene lost 0 bases and the J gene lost 1 base, with 15 bases spanning the gap. This CDR3 contains 18 residues. The CDR3 nucleotides read TGCGCCAGCAGCCAAGATGGCGGAAGATTTAGAACTAATGAAAAACTGTTTTTT. Amino acid sequence: CASSQDGGRFRTNEKLFF.

This chain connects TRBV27 to TRBJ2-5; 7 bases line up with TRBD2. Trimming took 6 bases from V and 2 from J; bases not matched to a gene: 3. This CDR3 is built from 13 residues. The germline gives CDR1 MNHEY, CDR2 SMNVEV (reference sequence). The CDR3 DNA is TGTGCCAGCAGGTACGGGGGGCAAGAGACCCAGTACTTC. Its protein product is CASRYGGQETQYF.

The J gene is TRBJ1-5, the V gene TRBV10-3; D not certain. The germline V and J ends were trimmed by 6 bases and 7 bases, with 13 bases remaining between them. This CDR3 is built from 13 residues. Germline assignment: CDR1 ENHRY and CDR2 SYGVKD. The CDR3 coding sequence is TGTGCCATCAGAGGCGGCGTTGAACAGCCCCAGCATTTT. It yields the protein CAIRGGVEQPQHF.

V is TRBV6-7 and J is TRBJ1-2, with a possible D match to TRBD1 (5 bases). TRBV6-7 is designated an ORF whose function remains uncertain. V was shortened by 0 bases and J by 4 bases, with 12 bases between the two germline ends. This CDR3 region has 15 residues. The CDR3, as DNA: TGTGCCAGCAGTTACTCTGGAGGGGCTAGCTATGGCTACACCTTC. Translating gives CASSYSGGASYGYTF.

This sequence joins TRBV7-3 and TRBJ2-1, with D maybe TRBD2 (5 bases). Trimming removed 6 bases at V and 10 bases at J, with 13 bases between. The CDR3 runs to 12 residues. CDR1 and CDR2 from the germline V gene are SGHTA and FQGTGA. CDR3 nucleotide sequence: TGTGCCAGCAGTTCTGCGTCGGGGGAGCAGTTCTTC. Its protein is CASSSASGEQFF. Variable domain in full (rest from reference TRBV7-3 and TRBJ2-1): GAGVSQTPSNKVTEKGKYVELRCDPISGHTALYWYRQSLGQGPEFLIYFQGTGAADDSGLPNDRFFAVRPEGSVSTLKIQRTERGDSAVYLCASSSASGEQFFGPGTRLTVL.

This clone occurred a few times. The CDR3 nucleotides read TGTGCCAGCAGCTTAGAGGGAGGGAGGAAGCCCCAGCATTTT. This encodes CASSLEGGRKPQHF. The chain carries TRBV7-2 and TRBJ1-5; D not resolved. V dropped 1 base and J dropped 8 bases, with 12 bases sitting between them. Germline loops: CDR1 SGHTA, CDR2 FQGNSA. The CDR3 contains 14 residues.